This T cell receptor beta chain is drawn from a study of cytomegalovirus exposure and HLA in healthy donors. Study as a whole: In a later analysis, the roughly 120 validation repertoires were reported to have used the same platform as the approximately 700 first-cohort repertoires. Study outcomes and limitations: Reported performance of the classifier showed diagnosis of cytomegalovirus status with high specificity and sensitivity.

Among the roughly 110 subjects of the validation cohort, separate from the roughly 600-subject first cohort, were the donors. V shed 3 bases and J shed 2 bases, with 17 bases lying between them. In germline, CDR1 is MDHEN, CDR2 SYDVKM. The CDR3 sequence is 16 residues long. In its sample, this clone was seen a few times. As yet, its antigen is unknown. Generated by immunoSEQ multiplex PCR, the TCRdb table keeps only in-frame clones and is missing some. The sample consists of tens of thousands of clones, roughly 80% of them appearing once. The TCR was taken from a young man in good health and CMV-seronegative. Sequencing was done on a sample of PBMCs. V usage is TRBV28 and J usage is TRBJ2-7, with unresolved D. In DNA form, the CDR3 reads TGTGCCAGCAGTTTGGTCCTTCTGCGCGGAACCTACGAGCAGTACTTC. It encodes CASSLVLLRGTYEQYF.